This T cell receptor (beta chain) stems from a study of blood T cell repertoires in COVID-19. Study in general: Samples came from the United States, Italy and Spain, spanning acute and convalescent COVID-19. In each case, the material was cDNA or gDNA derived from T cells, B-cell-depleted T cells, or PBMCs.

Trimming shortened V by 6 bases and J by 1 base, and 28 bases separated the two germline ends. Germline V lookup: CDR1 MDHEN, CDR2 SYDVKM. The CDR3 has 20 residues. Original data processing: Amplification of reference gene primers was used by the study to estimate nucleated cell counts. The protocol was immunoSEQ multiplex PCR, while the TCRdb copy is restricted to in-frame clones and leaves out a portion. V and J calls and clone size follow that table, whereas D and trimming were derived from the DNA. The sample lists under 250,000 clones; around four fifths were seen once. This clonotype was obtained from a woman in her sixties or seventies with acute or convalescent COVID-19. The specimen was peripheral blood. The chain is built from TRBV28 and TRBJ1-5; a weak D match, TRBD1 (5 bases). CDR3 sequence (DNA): TGTGCCAGCAGAGGAAGGATAAAGCGGGACGGGAGAACCAGCAATCAGCCCCAGCATTTT. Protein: CASRGRIKRDGRTSNQPQHF.